Listed here is a single T cell receptor (beta chain). Arm-PCR of CDR3 regions and iRepertoire HTBI primers were used to build TCR beta libraries. TCRdb re-derived calls from the multiplex PCR reads in MiXCR, one entry per CDR3 protein. This sample has about 380,000 distinct CDR3 sequences, with around 15% found just once. V lost 7 bases to trimming and J lost 1 base, with 10 bases between them. This CDR3 has 13 residues. Germline CDR1 LNHDA, CDR2 SQIVND (reference sequence). The sample originates from a study of regulatory T cells in long-lasting Graves disease. Time point given: newly diagnosed GD, antithyroid drugs for less than 3 months. From RNA extracted from PBMCs, the TCR library was made.

Material: peripheral blood mononuclear cells (PBMCs), obtained at new diagnosis, from a patient treated with antithyroid drugs. The chain couples TRBV19 to TRBJ1-1; D unclear. The sequence was obtained from a female donor with Graves disease. CDR3: CASKETPNTEAFF. CDR3 in DNA: TGTGCCAGTAAGGAGACACCGAACACTGAAGCTTTCTTT.